This TCR beta chain emerged from a study of shared clonotypes between healthy human individuals. Overall study findings and caveats: Generally, estimated richness proved larger in naive subsets than it did in memory subsets.

On this clone: Its antigen remains unidentified.

In the source study's methods: Filtering of immunoSEQ junctional sequences could not match full-length read filtering. The table came from immunoSEQ multiplex PCR; TCRdb's copy has only in-frame clones and leaves some out. The V and J calls and clone size come from that table; D and trimming were worked out from the DNA. Found here are about 2 million clones, roughly 94% of them singletons; the top ten hold 0.1% to 0.15%. Free of recent acute infections or vaccinations, the donors were healthy HIV-negative adults. CDR3 length: 16 amino acids. J gave up 4 bases and V 3 bases, and 10 bases lay outside the gene matches. Germline assignment: CDR1 SGHRS and CDR2 YFSETQ.

The gene calls are TRBV5-1 and TRBJ2-1; 7 nucleotides match TRBD1. Sequenced input: naive CD4+ T cells sorted from blood. Specified subset: CD45RA+ positively selected. The clonotype was recovered from a man aged 18-30 years in good health. The CDR3 nucleotides are TGCGCCAGCAGCTCGACAGGGAACGTTGCGTACAATGAGCAGTTCTTC. Its translation: CASSSTGNVAYNEQFF.